The 16 T cell receptor beta chains presented below share a single source sample, sequenced in a study of T-cell reconstitution after alpha-beta-depleted transplantation in children. Unique molecular identifiers were incorporated into the prepared TCRbeta library. TCRdb re-called the PCR reads through MiXCR, storing one row per CDR3 protein. The sample has some 500,000 distinct CDR3 sequences, approximately 16% seen once; the top ten hold approximately 3%. The sample consisted of PBMCs from the stem cell graft donor, taken from the stem cell graft. The origin of the receptors is a human donor who donated a stem cell graft to a child with acute lymphoblastic leukemia.

This clonotype has more than one count but fewer than ten. J is TRBJ2-7 and V is TRBV9; TRBD2 matches 7 bases. Trimming removed 4 bases from V and 6 bases from J; junction bases left unmatched: 7. Germline V CDR1 and CDR2: SGDLS, YYNGEE. The CDR3 extends over 13 amino acids. CDR3: CASSPTGGFEQYF. The DNA of the CDR3 is TGTGCCAGCAGCCCTACCGGGGGGTTCGAGCAGTACTTC. The variable domain in full, completed from reference TRBV9 and TRBJ2-7, reads DSGVTQTPKHLITATGQRVTLRCSPRSGDLSVYWYQQSLDQGLQFLIQYYNGEERAKGNILERFSAQQFPDLHSELNLSSLELGDSALYFCASSPTGGFEQYFGPGTRLTVT.

This clonotype was counted a few times. DNA of the CDR3: TGCAGTGCTCCCGCGATACGGAATCCGGGACGGAGGCACACCTACGAGCAGTACTTC. This gives the protein CSAPAIRNPGRRHTYEQYF. This chain connects TRBV20-1 to TRBJ2-7; possibly TRBD1 or TRBD2 for D (5 bases each). V dropped 5 bases and J dropped 2 bases, with 31 bases sitting between them. CDR1 DFQATT and CDR2 SNEGSKA come from the germline V gene (reference sequence). The CDR3 runs to 19 residues.

The V gene is TRBV7-2, the J gene TRBJ1-3; D call uncertain. V was shortened by 4 bases and J by 1 base, with 11 bases between the two germline ends. Germline V gene data show CDR1 as SGHTA and CDR2 as FQGNSA. This CDR3 is 15 amino acids long. CDR3 nucleotides: TGTGCCAGCAGCTCCCGGAGCAGGTCTGGAAACACCATATATTTT. Protein product: CASSSRSRSGNTIYF.

This chain joins TRBV5-1 and TRBJ1-5; D is uncertain. Trimming stripped 5 bases from V and 3 bases from J, with 12 bases between. Germline CDR1 and CDR2: SGHRS and YFSETQ. The length of the CDR3 is 14 residues. This CDR3 is CASRPGEDNQPQHF. The CDR3 region has the DNA TGCGCCAGCAGGCCTGGGGAGGACAATCAGCCCCAGCATTTT.

This clonotype was picked up a small number of times. The chain uses TRBV15 and TRBJ2-4; D ambiguous. Germline-derived CDR1 and CDR2 are LNHNV and YYDKDF (reference sequence). This CDR3 comprises 14 residues. V gave up 4 bases and J gave up 0 bases, with 7 bases separating them. The CDR3 here is CATSIRLAKNIQYF. CDR3 in DNA: TGTGCCACCAGCATAAGGCTAGCCAAAAACATTCAGTACTTC. The whole variable domain, filled in from reference TRBV15 and TRBJ2-4, reads DAMVIQNPRYQVTQFGKPVTLSCSQTLNHNVMYWYQQKSSQAPKLLFHYYDKDFNNEADTPDNFQSRRPNTSFCFLDIRSPGLGDTAMYLCATSIRLAKNIQYFGAGTRLSVL.

This rearrangement joins TRBV12-3 or TRBV12-4 to TRBJ2-2, with TRBD2 identical over 12 bases. The junction had 1 base not matched to a gene; V was cut back by 4 bases and J by 1 base. This CDR3 is 16 amino acids long. The CDR3 region is CASSWTSGKNTGELFF. The CDR3 nucleotides are TGTGCCAGCAGTTGGACTAGCGGGAAGAACACCGGGGAGCTGTTTTTT.

This clonotype has more than one count but fewer than ten. The rearrangement joins TRBV7-9 to TRBJ2-1; 9 bases fit TRBD1. The CDR3 has 14 residues. CDR1 is SEHNR, CDR2 FQNEAQ, per germline (reference sequence). Trimming removed 4 bases from V and 8 bases from J; junction bases left unmatched: 6. CDR3 residues: CASSSSRQGDEQFF. In DNA form, the CDR3 reads TGTGCCAGCAGCTCGAGTCGACAGGGGGATGAGCAGTTCTTC.

This clonotype was counted between two and nine times. This chain uses TRBV12-3 or TRBV12-4 with TRBJ2-1; 10 bases line up with TRBD2. The V and J ends lost 3 bases and 0 bases, in that order; junction bases with no gene match: 5. CDR3 length: 17 residues. As DNA, the CDR3 is TGTGCCAGCAGTTTTGGAGCGGGAGGGGGCTCCTACAATGAGCAGTTCTTC. Amino acids: CASSFGAGGGSYNEQFF.

The table lists this clonotype with many counts. This chain joins TRBV7-3 and TRBJ1-1; unclear D gene. The CDR3 is 15 amino acids. CDR1 is SGHTA, CDR2 FQGTGA, per germline. The V gene lost 5 bases and the J gene lost 4 bases, with 17 bases spanning the gap. In DNA, the CDR3 is TGTGCCAGCAGCCTTTCATGGGTCGGGCGCACTGAAGCTTTCTTT. Translation: CASSLSWVGRTEAFF.

This clonotype has a handful of counts. The gene calls are TRBV29-1 and TRBJ1-4, with no clear D. The CDR3 extends over 14 amino acids. V was cut by 2 bases and J by 8 bases, with 15 bases left in between. CDR1 is SQVTM and CDR2 is ANQGSEA in the germline V gene. CDR3 DNA: TGCAGCGTTGAAAGGCCAGACGAGGGCGAAAAACTGTTTTTT. Translated: CSVERPDEGEKLFF.

This rearrangement joins TRBV6-4 to TRBJ2-1; 11 nucleotides align to TRBD2. The CDR3 has 15 residues. In germline, CDR1 is MRHNA, CDR2 SNTAGT. V shed 4 bases and J 2 bases; nucleotides not matched to a gene: 1. This CDR3 reads CASSVAGGAYNEQFF. Here the CDR3 DNA reads TGTGCCAGCAGTGTAGCGGGAGGGGCCTACAATGAGCAGTTCTTC.

The table lists this clonotype with many counts. The genes are TRBV7-2 and TRBJ2-4; the D gene is possibly TRBD1 (5 bases). V lost 1 base, J lost 0 bases, and 10 bases lay in between. CDR1 and CDR2 from the germline V gene are SGHTA and FQGNSA. The CDR3 covers 16 residues. For the CDR3, the DNA is TGTGCCAGCAGCTTAGAGGGCGGACAAGCCAAAAACATTCAGTACTTC. Translation: CASSLEGGQAKNIQYF.

This clonotype showed up just a few times. The CDR3 sequence: CAIRGVSYNEQFF. In DNA, the CDR3 is TGCGCCATCCGAGGGGTATCCTACAATGAGCAGTTCTTC. The rearrangement uses TRBV10-2 and TRBJ2-1; D might be TRBD1 or TRBD2, each matching 5 bases. CDR3 size: 13 residues. CDR1 is WSHSY and CDR2 is SAAADI in the germline V gene. With 10 bases removed from V and 1 base from J, the gap between germline ends came to 11 bases.

This rearrangement joins TRBV10-2 to TRBJ1-3, with TRBD1 matching over 8 bases. There are 14 residues in the CDR3. V lost 6 bases and J lost 0; bases outside the gene matches: 1. Germline V gene lookup returns CDR1 WSHSY and CDR2 SAAADI. CDR3 DNA sequence: TGCGCCAGCAGGCAGGGGGCCTCTGGAAACACCATATATTTT. As protein: CASRQGASGNTIYF.

V is TRBV20-1 and J is TRBJ2-7; 9 bases align to TRBD2. J lost 6 bases, V lost 3 bases, and 12 bases had no gene match. There are 15 residues in the CDR3. Germline V lookup: CDR1 DFQATT, CDR2 SNEGSKA (reference sequence). In nucleotides, the CDR3 is TGCAGTGCTAGGGCCCCAGCGGGAGGCGCCATCGAGCAGTACTTC. This translates into CSARAPAGGAIEQYF.

This clonotype was observed a handful of times. The CDR3 bases are TGTGCCAGCAGCTCCTCGGATTTCAACAATGAGCAGTTCTTC. Translated, it gives CASSSSDFNNEQFF. The gene calls are TRBV5-5 and TRBJ2-1; the D is unclear. CDR1 SGHKS and CDR2 YYEKEE come from the germline V gene (reference sequence). V lost 3 bases to trimming and J lost 5 bases, with 12 bases between them. The CDR3 covers 14 residues.